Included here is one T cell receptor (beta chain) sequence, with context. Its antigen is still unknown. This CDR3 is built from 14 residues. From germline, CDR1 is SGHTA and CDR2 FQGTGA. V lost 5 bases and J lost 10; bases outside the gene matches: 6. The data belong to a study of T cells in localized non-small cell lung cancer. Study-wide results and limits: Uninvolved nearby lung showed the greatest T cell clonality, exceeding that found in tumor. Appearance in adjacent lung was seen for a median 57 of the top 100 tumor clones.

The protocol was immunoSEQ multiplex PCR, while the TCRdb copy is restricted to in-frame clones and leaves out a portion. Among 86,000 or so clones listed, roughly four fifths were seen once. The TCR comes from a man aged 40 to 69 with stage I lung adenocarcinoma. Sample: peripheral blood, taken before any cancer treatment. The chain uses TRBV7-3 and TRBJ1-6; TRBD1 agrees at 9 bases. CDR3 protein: CASSRTGEGSPLHF. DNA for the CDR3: TGTGCCAGCAGCAGGACAGGGGAGGGGTCACCCCTCCACTTT.